The subject of this entry is one T cell receptor (beta chain). The data were obtained in a study of shared clonotypes between healthy human individuals. Across the whole study: Those who served as donors were a couple of women and three men between the ages of 18 and 49. Each donor's CD8 memory used one plate, CD8 naive two, each CD4 subset three.

DNA at around 190 ng, around 30,000 T cell genomes, went into sorted-subset replicate PCRs. Some clones are missing from TCRdb's copy, which holds only in-frame ones; the method was immunoSEQ multiplex PCR. The sample lists a few million clones, more than 80% seen once, with approximately 0.4% in the top ten. The CDR3 totals 13 residues. Trimming removed 4 bases at V and 7 bases at J, with 11 bases between. CDR1 SQVTM and CDR2 ANQGSEA come from the germline V gene. This sequence was found in a man younger than 35 in good health. Some clones in this sample may be carry-over from other donors' samples. Sequences were obtained from naive CD4+ T cells from PBMCs. The subset is: CD45RA+ positively selected. The gene calls are TRBV29-1 and TRBJ1-6, with D unclear. CDR3 sequence: CSVGDGANSPLHF. The CDR3 DNA sequence: TGCAGCGTTGGAGACGGAGCAAATTCACCCCTCCACTTT. Supplemented by reference TRBV29-1 and TRBJ1-6, the full variable domain reads SAVISQKPSRDICQRGTSLTIQCQVDSQVTMMFWYRQQPGQSLTLIATANQGSEATYESGFVIDKFPISRPNLTFSTLTVSNMSPEDSSIYLCSVGDGANSPLHFGNGTRLTVT.